This TCR beta chain stems from a study of shared clonotypes between healthy human individuals. Study conclusions and caveats: Naive subsets typically showed greater estimated richness than memory subsets.

The CDR3 extends over 12 amino acids. The germline V and J ends were trimmed by 2 bases and 10 bases, with 9 bases remaining between them. Germline V CDR1 and CDR2: MGHRA, YSYEKL. Naive CD8 cells lacked CD45RO, underwent positive selection for CCR7 and left out terminally differentiated effector memory CD45RA+ cells. Adult donors, all healthy and HIV-negative, had no recent acute infections or vaccinations. To note about this clone: What it recognizes is unknown.

It was at deep level that the assay was run. Assay used: immunoSEQ multiplex PCR; TCRdb lists only in-frame clones, some missing. The data show hundreds of thousands of clones, with 96% seen just once and under 0.3% held by the top ten. The TCR comes from a man aged 30-40 years in good health. V gene TRBV4-1 combines with J gene TRBJ2-1; no firm D call. Sequencing input: naive CD8+ T cells sorted from blood. CDR3: CASSQSLGEQFF. DNA for the CDR3: TGCGCCAGCAGCCAATCCCTGGGAGAGCAGTTCTTC.